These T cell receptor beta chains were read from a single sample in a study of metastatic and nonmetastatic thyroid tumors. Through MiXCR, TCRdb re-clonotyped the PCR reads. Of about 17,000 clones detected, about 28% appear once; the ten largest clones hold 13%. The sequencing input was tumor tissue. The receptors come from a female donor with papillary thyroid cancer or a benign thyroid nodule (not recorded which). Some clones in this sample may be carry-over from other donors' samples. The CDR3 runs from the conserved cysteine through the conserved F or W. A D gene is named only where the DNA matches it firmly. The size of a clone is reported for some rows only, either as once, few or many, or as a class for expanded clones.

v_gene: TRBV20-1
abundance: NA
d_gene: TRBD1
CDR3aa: CSAISHRDRLYEQYF

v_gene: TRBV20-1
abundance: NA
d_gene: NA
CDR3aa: CSARDRGQTPQHF

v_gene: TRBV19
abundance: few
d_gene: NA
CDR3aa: CASTGDLFTGELFF

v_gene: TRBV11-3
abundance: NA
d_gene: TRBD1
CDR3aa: CASSSNRDRGPYEQYF

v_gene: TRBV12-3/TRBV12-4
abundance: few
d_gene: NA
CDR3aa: CASSLVRGGNTEAFF

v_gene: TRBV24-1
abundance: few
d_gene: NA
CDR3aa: CATSDIRGGEYEQYF

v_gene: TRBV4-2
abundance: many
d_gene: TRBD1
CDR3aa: CASSQDRLNEKLFF

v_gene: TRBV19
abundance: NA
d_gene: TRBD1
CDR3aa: CASSRRQGARNEQFF

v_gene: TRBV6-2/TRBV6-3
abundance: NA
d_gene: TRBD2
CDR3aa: CASSPVSAGVYEQYF

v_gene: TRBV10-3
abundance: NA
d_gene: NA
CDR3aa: CASARGSGANVLTF

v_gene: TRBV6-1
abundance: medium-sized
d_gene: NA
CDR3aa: CASSQDSRSSYEQYF

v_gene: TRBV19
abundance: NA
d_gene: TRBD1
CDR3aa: CASSSVGQESGYTF

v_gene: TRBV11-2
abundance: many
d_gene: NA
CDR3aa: CASSQDAYEQYF